These 18 T cell receptor beta chains came from one sample sequenced in a study of blood T cell repertoires in COVID-19. TCRdb keeps only in-frame clones here, not all; method: immunoSEQ multiplex PCR. This table has approximately 190,000 clones, 84% appearing once. The material sequenced was peripheral blood. The receptor source for this set is a human donor in a cohort sampled during active COVID-19.

The rearrangement joins TRBV9 to TRBJ2-1, with a weak D call TRBD1 (6 bases). The CDR3 runs to 17 residues. The V gene's germline CDR1 is SGDLS and CDR2 YYNGEE. V lost 2 bases to trimming and J lost 0 bases, with 15 bases between them. The chain's CDR3 is CASSVGMGASSYNEQFF. CDR3 bases: TGTGCCAGCAGCGTCGGCATGGGGGCTAGCTCCTACAATGAGCAGTTCTTC.

The V gene is TRBV5-1, the J gene TRBJ2-1; 9 positions match TRBD2. With V trimmed by 4 bases and J by 5 bases, 10 bases remained unmatched. CDR3 length: 16 amino acids. Germline CDR1 SGHRS, CDR2 YFSETQ. The CDR3 nucleotides read TGCGCCAGCAGCGCTAGACTAGCGGAAAAAGACAATGAGCAGTTCTTC. Translating it yields CASSARLAEKDNEQFF.

The chain uses TRBV2 and TRBJ1-2; D is uncertain. The CDR3 is 11 amino acids. Trimming took off 3 bases at V and 4 bases at J, with 3 bases between the two ends. Germline V gives CDR1 SNHLY, CDR2 FYNNEI. The CDR3 region has the DNA TGTGCCAGCAGTGACTCCTATGGCTACACCTTC. The encoded protein is CASSDSYGYTF.

In DNA form, the CDR3 reads TGTGCCAGCAGCGTAGATACGCAGGGTGACACTGAAGCTTTCTTT. Amino acids: CASSVDTQGDTEAFF. This chain joins TRBV9 and TRBJ1-1; a possible D gene is TRBD1 (5 bases). V was cut by 0 bases and J by 3 bases, with 12 bases left in between. The CDR3 consists of 15 residues. Germline CDR1 and CDR2: SGDLS and YYNGEE.

This chain joins TRBV11-2 and TRBJ2-7; 7 bases match TRBD2. The CDR3 length is 13 residues. Germline-derived CDR1 and CDR2 are SGHAT and FQNNGV. V was pared by 0 bases and J by 7 bases, with 3 bases of the junction left unmatched. CDR3 sequence: CASSLDLGGEQYF. The DNA of the CDR3 is TGTGCCAGCAGCTTAGATCTGGGGGGGGAGCAGTACTTC. The full variable domain, completed using reference TRBV11-2 and TRBJ2-7, is EAGVAQSPRYKIIEKRQSVAFWCNPISGHATLYWYQQILGQGPKLLIQFQNNGVVDDSQLPKDRFSAERLKGVDSTLKIQPAKLEDSAVYLCASSLDLGGEQYFGPGTRLTVT.

V is TRBV11-2 and J is TRBJ2-3, with TRBD2 matching 10 bases. Germline V lookup: CDR1 SGHAT, CDR2 FQNNGV. The J segment lost 5 bases and the V segment lost 1 base, leaving 0 bases of the junction unmatched. The CDR3 covers 14 residues. For the CDR3, the DNA is TGTGCCAGCAGCTTAGGACTAGCGGGAGATACGCAGTATTTT. Its translation is CASSLGLAGDTQYF.

The genes are TRBV5-8 and TRBJ1-2; D call uncertain. Trimming removed 1 base from V and 6 bases from J, with 13 bases in between. Germline assignment: CDR1 SGHTS and CDR2 YDEGEE. CDR3 length: 14 residues. CDR3 protein: CASSLPGSGDGYTF. CDR3 DNA sequence: TGTGCCAGCAGCTTGCCCGGGAGTGGGGATGGCTACACCTTC.

The chain is built from TRBV5-6 and TRBJ2-2, with 9 bases that match TRBD2. The CDR3 is made up of 15 amino acids. The J segment lost 6 bases and the V segment lost 3 bases, leaving 6 bases of the junction unmatched. CDR1 SGHDT and CDR2 YYEEEE come from the germline V gene. The CDR3 coding sequence is TGTGCCAGCAGCTGGCGGGGGGGCGCGTCCGGGGAGCTGTTTTTT. Translating it yields CASSWRGGASGELFF.

This clone was seen a single time. V and J are TRBV5-1 and TRBJ2-1, with 16 bases identical to TRBD2. This CDR3 comprises 15 residues. V lost 3 bases and J lost 9; bases outside the gene matches: 3. From germline, CDR1 is SGHRS and CDR2 YFSETQ. The CDR3 nucleotides read TGCGCCAGCAGCTCGGGACTAGCGGGGGGGCCTGAGCAGTTCTTC. Translating gives CASSSGLAGGPEQFF.

V is TRBV3-1 (or the pseudogene TRBV3-2) and J is TRBJ2-1, with D maybe TRBD2 (5 bases). Germline V gives CDR1 LGHDT, CDR2 YNNKEL (reference sequence). The germline V and J ends were trimmed by 2 bases and 12 bases, with 17 bases remaining between them. The CDR3 totals 14 residues. The CDR3 nucleotides are TGTGCCAGCAGCCAAAGGGATGGCGGGTCCGGGCAGTTCTTC. It yields the protein CASSQRDGGSGQFF.

This rearrangement joins TRBV21-1 to TRBJ1-4. TRBV21-1 is marked as a pseudogene. CDR3 length: 11 amino acids. CDR3 loop: CASGLGEKLFF. CDR3 DNA sequence: TGTGCCAGCGGACTAGGAGAAAAACTGTTTTTT.

V is TRBV27 and J is TRBJ2-7; possibly TRBD1 for D (6 bases). CDR3 length: 15 residues. The V and J ends lost 10 bases and 3 bases respectively, with 22 bases between them. Germline CDR1 is MNHEY and CDR2 is SMNVEV (reference sequence). CDR3 sequence reads: CATQKPTGKIYEQYV. The CDR3 DNA reads as TGTGCCACGCAAAAGCCTACAGGGAAAATCTACGAGCAGTACGTC.

This clone appeared a few times. This chain uses TRBV19 with TRBJ1-1, with D perhaps matching TRBD1 (5 bases). V was shortened by 4 bases and J by 0 bases, with 9 bases between the two germline ends. CDR1 and CDR2 (germline): LNHDA, SQIVND (reference sequence). CDR3 length equals 14 residues. The CDR3 nucleotides read TGTGCCAGTAGTAATCAGGGTGTGAACACTGAAGCTTTCTTT. Its protein product is CASSNQGVNTEAFF.

This chain uses TRBV5-4 with TRBJ2-5; 7 bases are shared with TRBD1. The germline V gene has CDR1 SGHNT and CDR2 YYREEE (reference sequence). The V segment lost 4 bases and the J segment 2 bases; nucleotides outside the gene matches: 8. CDR3 size: 15 residues. The CDR3 DNA reads TGTGCCAGCAGCCCCTCCCCGGGACAGCAAGAGACCCAGTACTTC. This encodes CASSPSPGQQETQYF.

Here the CDR3 DNA reads TGTGCCATCAGTGGCCCAGCGGGAGCCTCGAACACCGGGGAGCTGTTTTTT. Protein product: CAISGPAGASNTGELFF. The rearrangement uses TRBV10-3 and TRBJ2-2, with 8 bases that match TRBD2. Germline V gives CDR1 ENHRY, CDR2 SYGVKD. The CDR3 extends over 17 amino acids. V trimming: 4 bases; J trimming: 0 bases; junction bases outside the gene matches: 7.

This clone was counted only a few times. This chain uses TRBV7-9 with TRBJ2-7; 8 bases agree with TRBD1. This CDR3 is built from 15 residues. V was clipped by 5 bases and J by 2 bases; unmatched bases: 8. Germline CDR1 reads SEHNR; CDR2 reads FQNEAQ (reference sequence). The CDR3 sequence: CASSPRGHFTYEQYF. The CDR3, as DNA: TGTGCCAGCAGCCCCAGGGGGCACTTCACCTACGAGCAGTACTTC.

This chain joins TRBV5-5 and TRBJ1-1; D is possibly TRBD1 (6 bases). Trimming left V 5 bases short and J 11 bases short, with 13 bases between. This CDR3 comprises 11 residues. The germline gives CDR1 SGHKS, CDR2 YYEKEE (reference sequence). DNA of the CDR3: TGTGCCAGCAGTTTGCAGGGGCACGCTTTCTTT. Its protein product is CASSLQGHAFF.

This clone has only a few counts. V usage is TRBV6-5 and J usage is TRBJ2-7, with D perhaps matching TRBD1 (6 bases). V lost 6 bases to trimming and J lost 3 bases, with 9 bases between them. The CDR3 runs 12 residues. CDR1 MNHEY and CDR2 SVGAGI come from the germline V gene. CDR3 nucleotides: TGTGCCAGCAGCGCGGACAGCTACGAGCAGTACGTC. Protein: CASSADSYEQYV.